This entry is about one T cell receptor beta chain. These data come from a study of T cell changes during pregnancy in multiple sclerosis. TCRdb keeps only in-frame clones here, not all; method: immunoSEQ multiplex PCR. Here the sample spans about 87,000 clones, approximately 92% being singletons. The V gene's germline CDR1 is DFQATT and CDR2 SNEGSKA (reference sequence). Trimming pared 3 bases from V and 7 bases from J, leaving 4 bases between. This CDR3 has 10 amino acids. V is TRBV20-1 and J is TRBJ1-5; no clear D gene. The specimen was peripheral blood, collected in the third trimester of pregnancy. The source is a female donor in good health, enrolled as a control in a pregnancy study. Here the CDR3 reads CSASGQPQHF. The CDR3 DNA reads TGCAGTGCTAGTGGCCAGCCCCAGCATTTT.